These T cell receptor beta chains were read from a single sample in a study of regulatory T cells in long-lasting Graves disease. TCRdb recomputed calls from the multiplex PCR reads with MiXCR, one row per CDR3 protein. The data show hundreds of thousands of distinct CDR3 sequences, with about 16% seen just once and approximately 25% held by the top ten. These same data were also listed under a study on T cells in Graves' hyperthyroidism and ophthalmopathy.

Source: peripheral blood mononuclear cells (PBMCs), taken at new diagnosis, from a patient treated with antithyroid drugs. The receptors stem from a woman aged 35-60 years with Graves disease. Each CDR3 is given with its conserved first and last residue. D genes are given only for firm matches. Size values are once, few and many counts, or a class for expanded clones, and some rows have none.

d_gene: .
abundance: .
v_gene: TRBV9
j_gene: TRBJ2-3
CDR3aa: CASRRGGTQYF
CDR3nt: TGTGCCAGTCGGCGGGGTGGTACGCAGTATTTT

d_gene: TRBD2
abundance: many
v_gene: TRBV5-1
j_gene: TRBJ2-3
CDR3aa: CASFAGGLSTDTQYF
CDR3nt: TGCGCCAGCTTTGCGGGGGGGTTAAGCACAGATACGCAGTATTTT

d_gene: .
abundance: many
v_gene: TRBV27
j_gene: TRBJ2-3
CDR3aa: CASSLSPAASTDTQYF
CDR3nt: TGTGCCAGCAGTTTATCGCCGGCAGCGAGCACAGATACGCAGTATTTT

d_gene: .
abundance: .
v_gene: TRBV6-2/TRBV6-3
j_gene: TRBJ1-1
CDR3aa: CASSRGFGTEAFF
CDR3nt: TGTGCCAGCAGTCGAGGGTTTGGAACTGAAGCTTTCTTT

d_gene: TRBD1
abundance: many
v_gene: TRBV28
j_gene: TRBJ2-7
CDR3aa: CASSLEQGATTYEQYF
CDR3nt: TGTGCCAGCAGTTTGGAGCAGGGGGCAACCACCTACGAGCAGTACTTC

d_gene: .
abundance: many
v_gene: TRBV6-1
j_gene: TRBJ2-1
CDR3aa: CASSEAGGILEQFF
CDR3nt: TGTGCCAGCAGTGAAGCGGGGGGAATTTTGGAGCAGTTCTTC

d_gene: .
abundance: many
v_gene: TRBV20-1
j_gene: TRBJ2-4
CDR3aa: CSARDLRTESLKNIQYF
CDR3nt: TGCAGTGCTAGAGATTTAAGGACAGAGTCCCTTAAAAACATTCAGTACTTC

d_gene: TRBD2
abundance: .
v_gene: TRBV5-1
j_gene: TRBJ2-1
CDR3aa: CASSLEGTNYNEQFF
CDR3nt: TGCGCCAGCAGCTTGGAAGGGACTAACTACAATGAGCAGTTCTTC

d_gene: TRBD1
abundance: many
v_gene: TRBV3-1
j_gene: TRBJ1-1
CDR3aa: CASSHPPDRGNTEAFF
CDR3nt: TGTGCCAGCAGCCACCCACCGGACAGGGGAAACACTGAAGCTTTCTTT

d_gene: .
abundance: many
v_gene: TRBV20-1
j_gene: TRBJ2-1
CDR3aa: CSALGLGLDNEQFF
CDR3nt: TGCAGTGCCCTGGGACTCGGGCTAGACAATGAGCAGTTCTTC

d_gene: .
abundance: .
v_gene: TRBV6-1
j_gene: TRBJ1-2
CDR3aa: CASSGAYYGYTF
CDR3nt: TGTGCCAGCAGCGGGGCTTACTATGGCTACACCTTC

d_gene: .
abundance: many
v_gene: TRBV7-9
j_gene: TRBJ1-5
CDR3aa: CASSLGPLRGQPQHF
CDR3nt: TGTGCCAGCAGCTTAGGTCCCTTACGCGGTCAGCCCCAGCATTTT

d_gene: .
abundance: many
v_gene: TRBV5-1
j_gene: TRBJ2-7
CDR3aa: CASSFSPGGYEQYF
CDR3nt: TGCGCCAGCAGCTTCAGCCCAGGAGGCTACGAGCAGTACTTC

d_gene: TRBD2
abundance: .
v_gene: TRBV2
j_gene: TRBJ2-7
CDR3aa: CASNTAGTSDYEQYF
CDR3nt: TGTGCCAGCAACACCGCCGGGACTAGCGACTACGAGCAGTACTTC

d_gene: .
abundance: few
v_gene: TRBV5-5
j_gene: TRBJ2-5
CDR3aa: CASSQRQLEWTQYF
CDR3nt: TGTGCCAGCAGTCAGAGACAGCTGGAGTGGACCCAGTACTTC

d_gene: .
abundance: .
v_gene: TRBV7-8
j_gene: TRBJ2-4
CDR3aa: CASSPWSAKNIQYF
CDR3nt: TGTGCCAGCAGCCCTTGGTCGGCCAAAAACATTCAGTACTTC

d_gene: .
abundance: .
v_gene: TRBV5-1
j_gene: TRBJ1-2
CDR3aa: CASSGTQYGYTF
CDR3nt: TGCGCCAGCAGCGGAACCCAGTATGGCTACACCTTC

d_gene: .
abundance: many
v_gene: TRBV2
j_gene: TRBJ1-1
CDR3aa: CASNLNQGGTEAFF
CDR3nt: TGTGCCAGCAATCTCAACCAGGGTGGCACTGAAGCTTTCTTT

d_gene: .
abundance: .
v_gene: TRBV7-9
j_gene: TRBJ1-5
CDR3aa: CASGNSNQPQHF
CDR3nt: TGTGCCAGCGGGAACTCCAATCAGCCCCAGCATTTT

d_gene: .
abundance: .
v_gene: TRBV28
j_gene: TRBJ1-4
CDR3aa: CASSLWEKLFF
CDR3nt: TGTGCCAGCAGTTTATGGGAAAAACTGTTTTTT

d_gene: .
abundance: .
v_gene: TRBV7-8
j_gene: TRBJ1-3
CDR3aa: CASSLITSSGNTIYF
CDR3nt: TGTGCCAGCAGCTTAATAACGAGCTCTGGAAACACCATATATTTT

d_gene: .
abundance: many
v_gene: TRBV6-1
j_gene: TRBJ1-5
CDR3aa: CASTLDRSDSNQPQHF
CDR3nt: TGTGCCAGCACCCTTGACAGGTCGGATAGCAATCAGCCCCAGCATTTT

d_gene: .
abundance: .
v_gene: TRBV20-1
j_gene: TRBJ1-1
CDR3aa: CSARGTSESTEAFF
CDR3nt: TGCAGTGCTAGGGGGACGTCGGAGAGCACTGAAGCTTTCTTT

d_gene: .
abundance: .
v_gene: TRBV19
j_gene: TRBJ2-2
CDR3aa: CASTTYTNTGELFF
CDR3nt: TGTGCCAGTACCACCTATACGAACACCGGGGAGCTGTTTTTT

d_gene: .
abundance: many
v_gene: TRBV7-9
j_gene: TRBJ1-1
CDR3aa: CASSYHLNGFTEAFF
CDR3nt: TGTGCCAGCAGCTATCATTTAAATGGGTTCACTGAAGCTTTCTTT

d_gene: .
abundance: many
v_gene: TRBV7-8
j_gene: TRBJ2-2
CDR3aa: CASSSNRASNTGELFF
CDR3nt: TGTGCCAGCAGCTCTAACAGGGCCTCGAACACCGGGGAGCTGTTTTTT

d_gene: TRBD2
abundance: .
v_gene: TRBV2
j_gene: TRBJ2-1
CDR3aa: CASSGSGGYNEQFF
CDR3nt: TGTGCCAGCAGTGGTAGCGGGGGATACAATGAGCAGTTCTTC

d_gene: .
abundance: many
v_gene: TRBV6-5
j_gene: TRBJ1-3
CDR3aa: CASSSRGVSTGNTIYF
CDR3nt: TGTGCCAGCAGTTCCCGCGGGGTCTCAACTGGAAACACCATATATTTT

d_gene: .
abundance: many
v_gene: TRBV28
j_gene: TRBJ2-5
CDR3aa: CASAARRSVETQYF
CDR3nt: TGTGCCAGCGCAGCCAGAAGGTCGGTGGAGACCCAGTACTTC

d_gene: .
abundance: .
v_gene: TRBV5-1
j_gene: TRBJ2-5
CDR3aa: CASSRGSAQYETQYF
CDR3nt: TGCGCCAGCAGCAGAGGGTCGGCTCAGTACGAGACCCAGTACTTC

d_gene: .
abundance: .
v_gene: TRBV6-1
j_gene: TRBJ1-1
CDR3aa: CASRPARTNTEAFF
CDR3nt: TGTGCCAGCAGGCCGGCCAGGACGAACACTGAAGCTTTCTTT

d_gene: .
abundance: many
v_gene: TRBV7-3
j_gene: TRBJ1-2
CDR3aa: CASSLIEGRGYTF
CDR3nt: TGTGCCAGCAGCTTAATCGAGGGCAGAGGCTACACCTTC

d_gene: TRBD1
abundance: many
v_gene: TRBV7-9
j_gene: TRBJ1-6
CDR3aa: CASSFGTANSPLHF
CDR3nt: TGTGCCAGCAGCTTTGGGACAGCTAATTCACCCCTCCACTTT